The rows below give T cell receptor beta chains drawn from one sample of a study of blood T cell repertoires in COVID-19. Generated by immunoSEQ multiplex PCR, the TCRdb table keeps only in-frame clones and is missing some. The sample lists around 260,000 clones, 65% to 85% occurring once. Specimen: peripheral blood. Source of these receptors: a person between 65 and 79 years old with COVID-19, enrolled during active disease. Each CDR3 is given with its conserved first and last residue. Each record gives: V gene, CDR3 length, D gene, clone size, J gene, CDR3 protein, CDR3 DNA. A D gene is named only where the DNA matches it firmly. The listing skips clone size in some rows; elsewhere it reads once, few, many or a size class.

>TRBV27|16|TRBD1|.|TRBJ2-2
CASSLPGGANTGELFF
TGTGCCAGCAGTTTACCAGGGGGCGCAAACACCGGGGAGCTGTTTTTT
>TRBV2|16|.|.|TRBJ1-5
CASSASWGRGNQPQHF
TGTGCCAGCAGTGCCTCATGGGGGAGGGGCAATCAGCCCCAGCATTTT
>TRBV5-3|15|TRBD1|.|TRBJ1-5
CARSLAGQGGQPQHF
TGTGCCAGAAGCCTGGCCGGACAGGGGGGTCAGCCCCAGCATTTT
>TRBV19|16|TRBD1|.|TRBJ1-3
CASSNSGTGPGNTIYF
TGTGCCAGTAGTAATAGCGGGACAGGGCCCGGAAACACCATATATTTT
>TRBV6-5|14|TRBD2|.|TRBJ2-5
CASSHEGGRARVDF
TGTGCCAGCAGTCACGAGGGCGGGAGGGCCAGGGTGGACTTC
>TRBV6-2/TRBV6-3|17|.|.|TRBJ1-5
CASSYPTSGFGNQPQHF
TGTGCCAGCAGTTACCCTACCTCGGGGTTCGGCAATCAGCCCCAGCATTTT
>TRBV10-3|10|.|.|TRBJ1-2
CATSDYGYTF
TGTGCCACCTCGGACTATGGCTACACCTTC
>TRBV7-6|19|TRBD2|once|TRBJ2-2
CASSYIAGGPTSITGELFF
TGTGCCAGCAGCTACATAGCGGGAGGGCCGACGTCGATCACCGGGGAGCTGTTTTTT
>TRBV9|14|TRBD2|few|TRBJ2-7
CASSVLAGVGEQYF
TGTGCCAGCAGCGTTCTCGCGGGAGTCGGCGAGCAGTACTTC
>TRBV19|15|.|.|TRBJ1-3
CASSPTDKSGNTIYF
TGTGCCAGTAGCCCGACAGATAAGTCTGGAAACACCATATATTTT
>TRBV9|15|.|.|TRBJ2-2
CASSEGGHHTGELFF
TGTGCCAGCAGCGAGGGGGGGCATCACACCGGGGAGCTGTTTTTT
>TRBV18|14|.|.|TRBJ1-1
CASSPSGGLAEAFF
TGTGCCAGCTCACCATCGGGGGGGTTGGCCGAAGCTTTCTTT
>TRBV5-6|17|TRBD1|.|TRBJ2-2
CASSLEGQGYGTGELFF
TGTGCCAGTAGCTTGGAGGGACAGGGGTATGGCACCGGGGAGCTGTTTTTT
>TRBV11-1|14|.|.|TRBJ2-5
CASSLVGLRETQYF
TGTGCCAGCAGCTTAGTGGGACTTAGAGAGACCCAGTACTTC
>TRBV21-1|15|.|few|TRBJ1-5
CASSKVYRGTMAQHF
TGTGCCAGCAGCAAAGTCTACAGGGGAACTATGGCCCAGCATTTT
>TRBV11-2|16|TRBD2|.|TRBJ2-1
CASSFPRTSWANEQFF
TGTGCCAGCAGCTTCCCACGGACTAGTTGGGCCAATGAGCAGTTCTTC
>TRBV9|15|.|.|TRBJ2-7
CASSVTGSGSDEQYF
TGTGCCAGCAGCGTGACCGGGTCCGGGAGCGACGAGCAGTACTTC
>TRBV29-1|13|.|.|TRBJ2-7
CSVAGDTRYEQYF
TGCAGCGTCGCGGGGGACACCCGCTACGAGCAGTACTTC
>TRBV5-1|17|TRBD1|.|TRBJ2-3
CASSSSTGGGEADTQYF
TGCGCCAGCAGCTCATCGACAGGGGGTGGAGAAGCAGATACGCAGTATTTT
>TRBV5-1|14|.|.|TRBJ1-1
CASRGGSMNTEAFF
TGCGCCAGCCGAGGGGGTTCCATGAACACTGAAGCTTTCTTT
>TRBV7-9|15|.|.|TRBJ1-6
CASSLRTDNNSPLHF
TGTGCCAGCAGCTTAAGGACAGATAATAATTCACCCCTCCACTTT
>TRBV6-5|14|TRBD1|once|TRBJ1-2
CASRLDRGGHGYTF
TGTGCCAGCAGGCTCGACAGGGGTGGGCATGGCTACACCTTC
>TRBV7-2|16|TRBD2|.|TRBJ2-3
CASSFKLAGGGDTQYF
TGTGCCAGCAGCTTTAAACTAGCGGGGGGCGGAGATACGCAGTATTTT
>TRBV11-3|15|.|.|TRBJ2-5
CASSLDGSQGETQYF
TGTGCCAGCAGCTTAGATGGCTCCCAGGGGGAGACCCAGTACTTC
>TRBV30|12|.|.|TRBJ2-1
CAWSSRASEQFF
TGTGCCTGGAGTTCCAGGGCGTCCGAGCAGTTCTTC
>TRBV4-1|15|.|.|TRBJ1-1
CASSQDPQGRSEAFF
TGCGCCAGCAGCCAAGATCCACAGGGCCGCTCTGAAGCTTTCTTT
>TRBV28|12|.|.|TRBJ2-1
CASSSPYNEQFF
TGTGCCAGCAGCTCCCCCTACAATGAGCAGTTCTTC
>TRBV7-2|14|.|.|TRBJ1-2
CASSLVGKEYGYTF
TGTGCCAGCAGCTTAGTAGGCAAGGAGTATGGCTACACCTTC
>TRBV2|17|TRBD1|few|TRBJ1-2
CASSEDDRGRVNYGYTF
TGTGCCAGCAGTGAAGACGACAGGGGACGGGTTAACTATGGCTACACCTTC
>TRBV2|17|TRBD2|.|TRBJ2-1
CASSEAHLAGVRNEQFF
TGTGCCAGCAGTGAAGCCCACCTAGCGGGGGTCCGCAATGAGCAGTTCTTC
>TRBV15|15|TRBD1|few|TRBJ2-5
CATSRTGQGGGSQYF
TGTGCCACCAGCAGAACAGGACAGGGGGGTGGGTCCCAGTACTTC
>TRBV18|16|.|.|TRBJ2-2
CASSPPTGIDTGELFF
TGTGCCAGCTCACCACCCACAGGGATCGACACCGGGGAGCTGTTTTTT
>TRBV28|14|.|.|TRBJ1-1
CASSFRGGNTEAFF
TGTGCCAGCAGTTTCCGGGGGGGGAACACTGAAGCTTTCTTT
>TRBV6-5|15|TRBD2|.|TRBJ2-1
CASSYSSSGHNEQFF
TGTGCCAGCAGTTACTCGTCTAGCGGTCACAATGAGCAGTTCTTC
>TRBV28|13|.|once|TRBJ2-7
CASSLRGNYEQYF
TGTGCCAGCAGTTTAAGGGGCAACTACGAGCAGTACTTC
>TRBV7-9|13|TRBD1|.|TRBJ1-4
CASSHGQGEKLFF
TGTGCCAGCAGCCATGGACAGGGCGAAAAACTGTTTTTT
>TRBV7-2|13|.|.|TRBJ2-1
CASSLDVINEQFF
TGTGCCAGCAGCTTAGATGTCATCAATGAGCAGTTCTTC
>TRBV28|14|.|.|TRBJ1-1
CASRTLGAYPATFF
TGTGCCAGCAGAACGCTGGGGGCGTATCCGGCGACTTTCTTT
>TRBV5-1|14|TRBD1|few|TRBJ1-2
CASSPTGADYGYTF
TGCGCCAGCAGCCCGACAGGGGCGGACTATGGCTACACCTTC
>TRBV29-1|16|TRBD1|.|TRBJ1-3
CSVEEAEGARGNTIYF
TGCAGCGTTGAAGAGGCAGAGGGGGCACGAGGAAACACCATATATTTT
>TRBV11-2|16|.|many|TRBJ1-2
CASSLDPGAVQGGYTF
TGTGCCAGCAGCTTAGATCCCGGGGCAGTACAGGGAGGCTACACCTTC
>TRBV19|15|TRBD1|.|TRBJ1-1
CASSTATGVGTEAFF
TGTGCCAGTAGTACCGCTACAGGGGTTGGGACTGAAGCTTTCTTT
>TRBV25-1|13|.|.|TRBJ1-5
CASSESPGPGDHF
TGTGCCAGCAGTGAATCCCCAGGCCCCGGCGATCATTTT
>TRBV19|17|TRBD2|once|TRBJ2-3
CASSATITSGLTDTQYF
TGTGCCAGTAGTGCAACTATAACTAGCGGCCTCACAGATACGCAGTATTTT
>TRBV5-1|15|TRBD1|once|TRBJ2-7
CASSSGQVQTYEQYF
TGCGCCAGCAGCTCGGGACAGGTCCAAACCTACGAGCAGTACTTC
>TRBV2|16|.|.|TRBJ1-6
CASSWGTSSYNSPLHF
TGTGCCAGCTCTTGGGGGACTAGCTCCTATAATTCACCCCTCCACTTT